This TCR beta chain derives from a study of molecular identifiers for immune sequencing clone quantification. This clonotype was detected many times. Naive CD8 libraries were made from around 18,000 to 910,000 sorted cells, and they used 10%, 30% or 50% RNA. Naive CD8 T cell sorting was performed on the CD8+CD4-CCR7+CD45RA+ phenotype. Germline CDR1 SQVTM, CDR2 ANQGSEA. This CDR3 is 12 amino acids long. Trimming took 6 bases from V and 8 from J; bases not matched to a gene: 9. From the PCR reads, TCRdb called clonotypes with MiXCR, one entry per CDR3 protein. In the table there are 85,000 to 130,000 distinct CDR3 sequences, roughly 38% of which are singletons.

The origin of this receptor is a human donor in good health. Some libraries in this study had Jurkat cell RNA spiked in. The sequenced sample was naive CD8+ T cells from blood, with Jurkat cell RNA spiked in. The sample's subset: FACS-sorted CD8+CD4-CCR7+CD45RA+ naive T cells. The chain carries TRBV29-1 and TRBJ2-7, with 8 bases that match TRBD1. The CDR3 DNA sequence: TGCAGCGTGAGGACAGGGCCGGTCCAGCAGTACTTC. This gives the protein CSVRTGPVQQYF.